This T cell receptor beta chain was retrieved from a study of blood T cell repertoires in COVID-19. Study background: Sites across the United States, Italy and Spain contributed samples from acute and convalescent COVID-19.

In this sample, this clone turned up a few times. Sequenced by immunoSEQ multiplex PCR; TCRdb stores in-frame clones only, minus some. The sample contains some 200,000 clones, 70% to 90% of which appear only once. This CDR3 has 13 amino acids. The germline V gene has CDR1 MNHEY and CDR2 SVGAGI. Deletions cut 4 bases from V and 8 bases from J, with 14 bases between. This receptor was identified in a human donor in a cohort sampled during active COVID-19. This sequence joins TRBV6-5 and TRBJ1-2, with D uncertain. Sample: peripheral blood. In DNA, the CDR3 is TGTGCCAGCAGTTTAGCCCCAAATAGGGGCTACACCTTC. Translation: CASSLAPNRGYTF.